This T cell receptor (beta chain) was profiled in a study of vaccination and CD4 T cells after COVID-19 (dated by TCRdb to 2021 to 2024). Broadly, across the study: Convalescent patients had a positive SARS-CoV-2 result on nasal swab PCR, and of these patients, several had mild disease and one had severe disease. Post-vaccine blood samples were obtained a median of about 70 days after the second vaccine dose, with a range of about 12 to 241 days. Post-COVID blood samples from convalescent patients were collected a median of approximately 100 days after diagnosis, with a range of 35 to 161 days. Culture stimuli were overlapping spike peptide pools from SARS-CoV-2 and from the common cold coronaviruses HCoV-NL63, HCoV-OC43 and HCoV-229E. Two doses of either the Pfizer-BioNTech BNT162b2 vaccine (n=8) or the Moderna mRNA-1273 vaccine (n=2) were administered to participants. The spike-specific CD4+ TCR repertoire was compared before and after mRNA vaccination in over nine COVID-19 convalescent patients and a few infection-naive healthy vaccine recipients. The convalescent cohort comprised six males and four females, including two Hispanic individuals, seven Caucasians, two Asians and one multiracial person. As controls, cultures received a CEFX viral epitope pool (the positive control), an HIV-1 Nef peptide pool (the negative control), or no peptide at all. For a few convalescent patients, samples were collected at an early post-vaccination timepoint (day 14) as well as at a late post-vaccination timepoint (days 161 to 241).

On this clonotype itself: Its antigen target is currently unknown. One base away there is no much larger clone; base qualities are not given.

This specimen's time point label, per the study, means: late sampling 161 to 241 days after vaccination in a few convalescent patients. The treatment or condition label corresponds to: approximately nine-day PBMC culture with coronavirus spike peptide pools or control peptides (ViraFEST assay). The ViraFEST assay, used in the study, expanded antigen-specific T cells with peptide pools and then identified the expanded clonotypes through TCR sequencing. The convalescent patients' positive SARS-CoV-2 PCR tests were from March to December 2020, which was before the Alpha, Beta and Delta variants emerged in the United States. Each well held 2 million or so PBMCs cultured in IMDM containing around 5.1% human AB serum and approximately 9.1 IU/ml IL-2, with around 9.2 ug/ml peptide pools added. On days 3 and 7, half of the culture medium was replaced with fresh IL-2-containing medium. Once the cells had been in culture for around 10 days, the EasySep CD4+ T cell isolation kit was used to isolate CD4+ T cells by negative selection. PBMCs were separated from whole blood using Ficoll-Paque Plus gradient centrifugation and then either used fresh or cryopreserved at -140C. Each culture condition was generally run in triplicate wells.

Points the paper makes about the study in general: In convalescent patients, a median around 83% of post-vaccine SARS-CoV-2-reactive clones were detected only after vaccination, and vaccine-specific priming was suggested by this finding. Although the median number of SARS-CoV-2-reactive clonotypes went up from some 23 after infection to 35 to 40 after vaccination, the increase was not significant. The study included relatively few convalescent patients and did not analyze early timepoints after natural infection. Of the vaccine-specific clones in convalescent patients, 304 of 307, or nearly all, reacted only to SARS-CoV-2 spike and did not cross-react with common cold coronaviruses.

Receptors were amplified or captured by PCR. DNA from cultured CD4+ T cells was subjected to TCR sequencing with the Oncomine TCR Beta short-read assay at the Johns Hopkins FTIC core. Genomic DNA was extracted from the cultured CD4+ T cells with the QIAamp micro DNA kit. Oncomine TCR Beta libraries made from cultured CD4+ T cells were pooled using unique dual indexes and sequenced on an Illumina iSeq 100. The paper's processing steps were these. Non-productive sequences were removed, and CDR3s not starting with C, not ending with F or W, or shorter than 7 amino acids were discarded. The MANAFEST web application was used to identify antigen-specific clonotypes by comparing peptide-stimulated wells against reference wells and other culture wells. For a clone to be called positive, the clone needed an FDR below 0.05, an odds ratio above 5, and a productive frequency above 0.1% in at least two of three replicate wells. Clonotypes that were significantly expanded in both SARS-CoV-2 spike wells and at least one common cold coronavirus spike condition were defined as cross-reactive. Using R version 3.6.1, CDR3 homology was evaluated through Levenshtein distances (stringdist) along with unrooted phylogenetic trees (ape). Using fastp at Q25 and MiXCR, TCRdb reprocessed the public reads and kept productive beta chains. Rows are combined by CDR3 protein, so each entry shows the most common genes and DNA. The V and J calls follow TCRdb's processing rather than the paper's. In this sample the table shows 25,000 or so distinct CDR3 sequences, roughly a third of which occur a single time. 3% to 4% of the sample belongs to the ten largest clones.

Taken from the germline V gene, the CDR1 and CDR2 loops are MDHEN and SYDVKM. The CDR3 has 13 amino acids, counting the end cysteine and phenylalanine. Only CDR3 DNA is held: 39 bases, read in frame from base 1. V is cut by 6 bases and J by 7 bases, and the space between the germline ends is 15 bases. The sequence is built from TRBV28 and TRBJ2-5; TRBD1 is a weak D gene call, 5 bases matching. This sequence was found in a human donor who had recovered from COVID-19. The sequencing here drew on CD4+ T cells from blood, cultured in vitro, taken about 7 months after SARS-CoV-2 vaccination. The nucleotides read TGTGCCAGCAGGGACATGGCTAGGGGGACCCAGTACTTC. It translates as CASRDMARGTQYF. The CDR3 plus the reference TRBV28 and TRBJ2-5 genes for the other parts give the full variable domain: DVKVTQSSRYLVKRTGEKVFLECVQDMDHENMFWYRQDPGLGLRLIYFSYDVKMKEKGDIPEGYSVSREKKERFSLILESASTNQTSMYLCASRDMARGTQYFGPGTRLLVL.